The sequence of this TCR beta chain was determined in a study of neurological immune-mediated disorders. cDNA was made by 5'RACE with 10-nucleotide random UMIs. MiXCR, run by TCRdb on the 5' RACE reads, gives a single entry per CDR3 protein. The data contain approximately 53,000 distinct CDR3 sequences, roughly 10% of them singletons. This clonotype was seen many times. Its antigen is as yet unknown. Study results and caveats: The absence of shared CDR3 amino acid sequences among expanded clones across subjects suggests private repertoires in all groups. Levels of TCR clonal expansion peaked in HTLV-1-associated myelopathy and reached their lowest in multiple sclerosis, under those of healthy controls.

The CDR3 spans 14 residues. Germline trimming cut 5 bases from V and 4 bases from J; bases unmatched to any gene: 6. Time point reported: longitudinal time-point 1 (baseline). The unsorted libraries were made from 2 million PBMCs kept at -80 C. Specimen: PBMCs. The chain joins TRBV12-3 or TRBV12-4 to TRBJ2-5, with 8 bases lining up with TRBD1. The receptor's source is a woman aged 40 to 49 in good health. CDR3 amino acids: CASSTRQGRETQYF. In nucleotides, the CDR3 is TGTGCCAGCAGTACCAGACAGGGGAGAGAGACCCAGTACTTC.